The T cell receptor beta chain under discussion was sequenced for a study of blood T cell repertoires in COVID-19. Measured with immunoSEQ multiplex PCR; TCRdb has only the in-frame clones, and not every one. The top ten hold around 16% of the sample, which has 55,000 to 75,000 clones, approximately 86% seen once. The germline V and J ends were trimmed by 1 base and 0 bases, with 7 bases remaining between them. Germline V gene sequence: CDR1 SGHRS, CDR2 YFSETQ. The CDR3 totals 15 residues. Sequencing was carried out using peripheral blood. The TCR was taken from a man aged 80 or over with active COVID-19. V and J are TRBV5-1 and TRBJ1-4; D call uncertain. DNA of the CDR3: TGCGCCAGCAGCTTGTCAGGTGCAACTAATGAAAAACTGTTTTTT. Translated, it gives CASSLSGATNEKLFF.